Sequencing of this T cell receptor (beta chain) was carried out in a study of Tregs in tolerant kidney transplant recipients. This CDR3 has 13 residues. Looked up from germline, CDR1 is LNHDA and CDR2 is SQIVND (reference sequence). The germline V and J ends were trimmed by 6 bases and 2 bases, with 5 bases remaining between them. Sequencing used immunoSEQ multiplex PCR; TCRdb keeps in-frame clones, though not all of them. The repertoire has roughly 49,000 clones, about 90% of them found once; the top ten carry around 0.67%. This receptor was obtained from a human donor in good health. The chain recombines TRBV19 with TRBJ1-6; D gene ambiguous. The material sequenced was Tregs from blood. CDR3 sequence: CASRRTYNSPLHF. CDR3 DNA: TGTGCCAGTAGGCGGACCTATAATTCACCCCTCCACTTT.